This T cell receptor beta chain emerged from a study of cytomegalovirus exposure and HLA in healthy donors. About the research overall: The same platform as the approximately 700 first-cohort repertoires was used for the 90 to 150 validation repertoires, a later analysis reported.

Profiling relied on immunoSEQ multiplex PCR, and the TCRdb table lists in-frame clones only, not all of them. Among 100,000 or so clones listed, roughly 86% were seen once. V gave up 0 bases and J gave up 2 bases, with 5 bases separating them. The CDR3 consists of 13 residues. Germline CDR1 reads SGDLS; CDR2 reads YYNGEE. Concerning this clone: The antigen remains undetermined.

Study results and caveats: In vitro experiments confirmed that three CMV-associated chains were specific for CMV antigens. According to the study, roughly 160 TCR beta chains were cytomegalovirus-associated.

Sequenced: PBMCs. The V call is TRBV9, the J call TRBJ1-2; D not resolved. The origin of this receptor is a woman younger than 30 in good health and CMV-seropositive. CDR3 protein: CASSVAKNYGYTF. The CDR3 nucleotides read TGTGCCAGCAGCGTAGCTAAGAACTATGGCTACACCTTC.